The 20 T cell receptor beta chains presented below share a single source sample, sequenced in a study of early T cells in non-severe SARS-CoV-2 infection. Using its own MiXCR run on the 5' RACE reads, TCRdb lists one record per CDR3 protein. This table holds around 52,000 distinct CDR3 sequences, roughly 11% found once. What was sequenced was whole blood. These TCRs come from an adult who was a healthcare worker with PCR-confirmed SARS-CoV-2 infection or an uninfected control (not recorded which).

The rearrangement joins TRBV18 to TRBJ1-6, with 9 bases matching TRBD1. Germline trimming cut 3 bases from V and 10 bases from J; bases unmatched to any gene: 7. This CDR3 comprises 15 residues. In germline, CDR1 is KGHSH, CDR2 LQKENI. The DNA of the CDR3 is TGTGCCAGCTCACCTGGAGAGACAGGGGGATCACCCCTCCACTTT. This codes for CASSPGETGGSPLHF.

This clonotype has a handful of counts. The J gene is TRBJ1-3, the V gene TRBV13; D uncertain. V was pared by 8 bases and J by 0 bases, with 11 bases between. CDR3 length: 14 residues. CDR1 is PRHDT, CDR2 FYEKMQ, per germline (reference sequence). CDR3 amino acids: CASGLTYSGNTIYF. The CDR3 DNA is TGTGCCAGCGGACTGACCTACTCTGGAAACACCATATATTTT.

This rearrangement joins TRBV27 to TRBJ2-6, with D unclear. The V gene's germline CDR1 is MNHEY and CDR2 SMNVEV (reference sequence). Deletions cut 1 base from V and 3 bases from J, with 7 bases between. The CDR3 has 15 amino acids. CDR3 region: CASSLWGYGANVLTF. The DNA of the CDR3 is TGTGCCAGCAGTTTATGGGGATATGGGGCCAACGTCCTGACTTTC.

The chain has TRBV5-4 and TRBJ2-7; TRBD1 aligns across 8 bases. CDR1 is SGHNT and CDR2 is YYREEE in the germline V gene (reference sequence). This CDR3 is 16 amino acids long. V lost 0 bases and J lost 2; bases outside the gene matches: 7. The CDR3 sequence is CASSLALRGQPYEQYF. The CDR3 DNA sequence: TGTGCCAGCAGCTTGGCCCTCAGGGGGCAACCCTACGAGCAGTACTTC.

This clonotype has just a few counts. This chain links TRBV11-2 with TRBJ2-1; D could derive from TRBD1 or TRBD2 (5 bases each). The CDR3 spans 15 residues. V was cut by 6 bases and J by 1 base, with 13 bases left in between. Per the germline V gene, CDR1 is SGHAT and CDR2 is FQNNGV. DNA for the CDR3: TGTGCCAGCAGTTCCGGGACGGAGTCCTACAATGAGCAGTTCTTC. The encoded protein is CASSSGTESYNEQFF.

This clonotype was recorded a few times. J is TRBJ2-1 and V is TRBV7-8, with 12 bases matching TRBD2. This CDR3 region has 15 residues. The V segment lost 5 bases and the J segment 8 bases; nucleotides outside the gene matches: 7. From germline, CDR1 is SGHVS and CDR2 FQNEAQ. CDR3 loop: CASSVTSGSGDEQFF. The CDR3 bases are TGTGCCAGCAGCGTGACTAGCGGGAGCGGCGATGAGCAGTTCTTC.

The chain combines TRBV6-5 with TRBJ2-7; either TRBD1 or TRBD2 may fit D (5 bases each). The germline V and J ends were trimmed by 7 bases and 7 bases, with 20 bases remaining between them. CDR1 is MNHEY and CDR2 is SVGAGI in the germline V gene. The CDR3 is 14 amino acids. The CDR3: CASTGRLAGEEQYF. CDR3 nucleotides: TGTGCCAGCACGGGGCGCCTGGCCGGGGAGGAGCAGTACTTC.

Concerning this clonotype: At one end the junction does not follow the germline gene, possibly because of a read error. V is TRBV27 and J is TRBJ1-1; TRBD1 matches 7 bases. Germline V lookup: CDR1 MNHEY, CDR2 SMNVEV (reference sequence). This CDR3 is 16 amino acids long. The CDR3 coding sequence is TGTGTCAGCAGTTTAATCGGGCAGGGGGTGAACACTGAAGCTTTCTTT. Translation gives CVSSLIGQGVNTEAFF.

This clonotype was seen many times. The chain couples TRBV19 to TRBJ2-7, with 11 bases matching TRBD2. This CDR3 region has 15 residues. With V trimmed by 8 bases and J by 2 bases, 8 bases remained unmatched. The germline V gene encodes CDR1 LNHDA and CDR2 SQIVND (reference sequence). DNA for the CDR3: TGTGCCAGTTCGAAGCTAGCGGGAGGCCCCTACGAGCAGTACTTC. This sequence encodes CASSKLAGGPYEQYF.

This clonotype was detected many times. It is unclear where the CDR3 begins or ends on the DNA, so no DNA is shown, and the CDR3 is as TCRdb lists it. The gene calls are TRBV21-1 and TRBJ1-5; the D call of TRBD1 is as the table states it, not checked on the DNA. TRBV21-1 is a pseudogene segment. From its first to its last residue, the CDR3 has 17 amino acids. CDR3 residues: CASSWGTGNEPGQPQHF.

This clonotype was detected ten times or more. The chain uses TRBV4-1 and TRBJ2-2, with TRBD1 as a possible D gene (6 bases). Germline-derived CDR1 and CDR2 are MGHRA and YSYEKL. V was cut by 5 bases and J by 1 base, with 11 bases left in between. The CDR3 is 15 residues long. Written as DNA, the CDR3 is TGCGCCAGCAGCAAACAGGGTCAGAACACCGGGGAGCTGTTTTTT. It codes for CASSKQGQNTGELFF.

This clonotype was seen a few times. The V and J genes are TRBV11-2 and TRBJ2-7, with TRBD1 as a possible D gene (6 bases). V was trimmed by 2 bases and J by 4 bases, leaving 12 bases between them. The CDR3 is made up of 14 amino acids. Looked up from germline, CDR1 is SGHAT and CDR2 is FQNNGV. CDR3 DNA sequence: TGTGCCAGCAGCTTAATCACAGGGATGTACGAGCAGTACTTC. This codes for CASSLITGMYEQYF.

The V and J genes are TRBV5-6 and TRBJ1-2, with TRBD1 identical over 10 bases. Germline V gives CDR1 SGHDT, CDR2 YYEEEE. Unmatched junction bases numbered 12, after V lost 0 bases and J lost 4 bases. CDR3 length: 18 residues. The CDR3 coding sequence is TGTGCCAGCAGCTTGGATCGACAGGGGGCCCTCTTCTTCTATGGCTACACCTTC. This encodes CASSLDRQGALFFYGYTF.

The chain employs TRBV10-1 and TRBJ1-6; unclear D gene. CDR1 and CDR2 (germline): WNHNN, SYGVQD (reference sequence). Between the trimmed V and J ends, which lost 4 bases and 5 bases, there was a span of 3 bases. The CDR3 runs to 12 residues. The CDR3: CASSGDNSPLHF. CDR3 nucleotides: TGCGCCAGCAGTGGGGATAATTCACCCCTCCACTTT.

The chain is built from TRBV28 and TRBJ2-5; 8 bases fit TRBD2. The germline V gene encodes CDR1 MDHEN and CDR2 SYDVKM. V lost 2 bases to trimming and J lost 4 bases; unmatched junction nucleotides: 0. This CDR3 is 13 amino acids long. The CDR3 loop is CASSLLAGETQYF. The CDR3 DNA sequence: TGTGCCAGCAGTTTACTAGCGGGAGAGACCCAGTACTTC.

For this clonotype: This clone may be a read error of a much larger clone one base away. The chain links TRBV7-9 to TRBJ2-2; D gene unclear. CDR1 and CDR2 (germline): SEHNR, FQNEAQ (reference sequence). The length of the CDR3 is 11 residues. The CDR3 loop reads CASNLDGELFF. The CDR3 DNA sequence: TGTGCCAGCAACTTAGACGGGGAGCTGTTTTTT.

This clonotype was seen a few times. The V and J genes are TRBV3-1 and TRBJ1-3; D call uncertain. In germline, CDR1 is LGHDT, CDR2 YNNKEL (reference sequence). The CDR3 covers 15 residues. V lost 1 base and J lost 0, with 7 bases in between. The DNA for the CDR3 is TGTGCCAGCAGCCAAGGTCAGATCTCTGGAAACACCATATATTTT. As protein: CASSQGQISGNTIYF.

This clonotype showed up many times. The rearrangement uses TRBV12-3 or TRBV12-4 and TRBJ1-5; 10 nucleotides align to TRBD1. J lost 6 bases, V lost 8 bases, and 7 bases had no gene match. This CDR3 spans 14 amino acids. The CDR3 region is CASQRQGAGQPQHF. The CDR3 DNA reads TGTGCCAGCCAACGACAGGGGGCAGGTCAGCCCCAGCATTTT.

The chain employs TRBV5-4 and TRBJ2-1, with TRBD2 matching over 9 bases. Germline CDR1 SGHNT, CDR2 YYREEE (reference sequence). Losses at the gene ends were 0 bases for V and 9 bases for J; bases not matched to a gene: 4. The CDR3 is 14 residues long. CDR3 DNA: TGTGCCAGCAGCTTGGAGCGGGGGGCCACTGAGCAGTTCTTC. It is translated as CASSLERGATEQFF. Using reference TRBV5-4 and TRBJ2-1 for the parts outside the CDR3, the full variable domain is ETGVTQSPTHLIKTRGQQVTLRCSSQSGHNTVSWYQQALGQGPQFIFQYYREEENGRGNFPPRFSGLQFPNYSSELNVNALELDDSALYLCASSLERGATEQFFGPGTRLTVL.

This clonotype was detected many times. The gene calls are TRBV25-1 and TRBJ1-1; D uncertain. The CDR3 is made up of 13 amino acids. Germline V gene data show CDR1 as MGHDK and CDR2 as SYGVNS. The V and J ends lost 4 bases and 1 base respectively, with 7 bases between them. The CDR3 region has the DNA TGTGCCAGCAGTGGCCCTTCGAACACTGAAGCTTTCTTT. It specifies CASSGPSNTEAFF.